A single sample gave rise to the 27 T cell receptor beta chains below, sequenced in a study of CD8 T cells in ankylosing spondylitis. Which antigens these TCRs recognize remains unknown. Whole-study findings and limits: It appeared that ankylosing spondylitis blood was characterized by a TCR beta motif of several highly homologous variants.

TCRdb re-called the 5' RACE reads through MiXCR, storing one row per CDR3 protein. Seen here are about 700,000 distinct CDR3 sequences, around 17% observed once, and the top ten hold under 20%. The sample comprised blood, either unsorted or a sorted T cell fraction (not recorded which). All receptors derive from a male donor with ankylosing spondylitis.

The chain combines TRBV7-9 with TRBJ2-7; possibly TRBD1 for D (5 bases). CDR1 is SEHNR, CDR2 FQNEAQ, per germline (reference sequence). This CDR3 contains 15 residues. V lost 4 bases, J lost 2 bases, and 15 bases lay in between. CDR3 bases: TGTGCCAGCAGCTGGGGCCTTGGGTTAGCCTACGAGCAGTACTTC. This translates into CASSWGLGLAYEQYF.

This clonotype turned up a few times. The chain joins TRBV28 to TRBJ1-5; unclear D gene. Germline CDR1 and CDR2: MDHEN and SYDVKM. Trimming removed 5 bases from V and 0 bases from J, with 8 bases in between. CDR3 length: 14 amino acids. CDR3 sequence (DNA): TGTGCCAGCAGTCCCGCCCCTAGCAATCAGCCCCAGCATTTT. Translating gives CASSPAPSNQPQHF.

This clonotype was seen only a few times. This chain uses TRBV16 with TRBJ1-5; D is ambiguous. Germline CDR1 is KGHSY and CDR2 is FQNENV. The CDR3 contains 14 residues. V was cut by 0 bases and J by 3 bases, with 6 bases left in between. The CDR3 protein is CASSQSPYNQPQHF. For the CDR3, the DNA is TGTGCCAGCAGCCAATCCCCATACAATCAGCCCCAGCATTTT.

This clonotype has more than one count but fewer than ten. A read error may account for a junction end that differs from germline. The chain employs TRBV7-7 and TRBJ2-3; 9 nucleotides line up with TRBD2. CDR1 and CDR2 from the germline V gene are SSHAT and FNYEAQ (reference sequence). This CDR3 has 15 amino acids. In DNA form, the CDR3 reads TGTGCTAGCAGCTTAACCTTGCTAGCGGGGGATACGCAGTATTTT. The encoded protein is CASSLTLLAGDTQYF. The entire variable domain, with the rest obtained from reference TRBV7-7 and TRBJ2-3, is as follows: GAGVSQSPRYKVTKRGQDVTLRCDPISSHATLYWYQQALGQGPEFLTYFNYEAQPDKSGLPSDRFSAERPEGSISTLTIQRTEQRDSAMYRCASSLTLLAGDTQYFGPGTRLTVL.

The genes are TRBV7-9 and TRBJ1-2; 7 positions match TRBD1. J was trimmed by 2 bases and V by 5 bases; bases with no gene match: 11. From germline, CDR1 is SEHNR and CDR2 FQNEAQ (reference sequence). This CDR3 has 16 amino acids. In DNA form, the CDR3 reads TGTGCCAGCAGCCCAACCCTAGGGACAGTAAACTATGGCTACACCTTC. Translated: CASSPTLGTVNYGYTF.

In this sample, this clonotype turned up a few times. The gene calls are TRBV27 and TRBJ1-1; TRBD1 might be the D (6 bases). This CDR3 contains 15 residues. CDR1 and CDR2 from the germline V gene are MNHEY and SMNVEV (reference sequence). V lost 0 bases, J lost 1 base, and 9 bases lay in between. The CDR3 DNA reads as TGTGCCAGCAGTTTATCGGGGGCAGGGAACACTGAAGCTTTCTTT. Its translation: CASSLSGAGNTEAFF.

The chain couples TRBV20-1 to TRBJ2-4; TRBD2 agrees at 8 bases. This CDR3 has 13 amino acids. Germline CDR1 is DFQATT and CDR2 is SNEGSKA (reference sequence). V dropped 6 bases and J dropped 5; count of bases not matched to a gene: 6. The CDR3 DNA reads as TGCAGTGCCGCGGGGGGAAGCCAAAACATTCAGTACTTC. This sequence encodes CSAAGGSQNIQYF.

The chain's CDR3 is CAWGVGGDEQFF. The CDR3 nucleotides read TGTGCCTGGGGGGTCGGAGGGGATGAGCAGTTCTTC. The chain is built from TRBV30 and TRBJ2-1, with D possibly being TRBD2 (6 bases). The V and J ends lost 5 bases and 8 bases respectively, with 13 bases between them. CDR3 size: 12 residues. The germline V gene encodes CDR1 GTSNPN and CDR2 SVGIG (reference sequence).

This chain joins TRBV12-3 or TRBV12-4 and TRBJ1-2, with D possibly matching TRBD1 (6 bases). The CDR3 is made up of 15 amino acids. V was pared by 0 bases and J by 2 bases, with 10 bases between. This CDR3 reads CASSLAGGSNYGYTF. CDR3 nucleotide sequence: TGTGCCAGCAGTTTAGCGGGGGGCTCAAACTATGGCTACACCTTC.

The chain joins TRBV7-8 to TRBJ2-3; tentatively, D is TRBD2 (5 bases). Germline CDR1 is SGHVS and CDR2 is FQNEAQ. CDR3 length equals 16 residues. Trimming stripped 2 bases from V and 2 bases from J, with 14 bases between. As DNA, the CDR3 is TGTGCCAGCAGCTTATGGGAGCGGAGACCCACAGATACGCAGTATTTT. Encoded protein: CASSLWERRPTDTQYF.

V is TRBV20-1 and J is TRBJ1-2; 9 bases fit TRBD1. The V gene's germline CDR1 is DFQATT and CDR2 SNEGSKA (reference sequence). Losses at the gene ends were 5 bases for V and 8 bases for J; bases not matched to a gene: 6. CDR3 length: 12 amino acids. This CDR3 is CSARTGEDGYTF. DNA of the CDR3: TGCAGTGCTCGGACAGGGGAGGACGGCTACACCTTC.

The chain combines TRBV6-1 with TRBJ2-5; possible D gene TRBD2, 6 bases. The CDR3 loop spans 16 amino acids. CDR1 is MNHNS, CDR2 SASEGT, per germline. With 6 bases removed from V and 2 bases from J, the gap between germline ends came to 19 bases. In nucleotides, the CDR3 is TGTGCCAGCAGCCCCCTGGAGGGTTTCGGTCAAGAGACCCAGTACTTC. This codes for CASSPLEGFGQETQYF.

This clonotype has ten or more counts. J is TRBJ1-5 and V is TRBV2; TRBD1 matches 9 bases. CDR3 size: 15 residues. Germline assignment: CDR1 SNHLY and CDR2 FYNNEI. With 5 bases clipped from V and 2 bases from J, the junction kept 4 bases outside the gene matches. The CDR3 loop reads CASSTGTGRNQPQHF. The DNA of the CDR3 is TGTGCCAGCAGTACCGGGACAGGGCGCAATCAGCCCCAGCATTTT.

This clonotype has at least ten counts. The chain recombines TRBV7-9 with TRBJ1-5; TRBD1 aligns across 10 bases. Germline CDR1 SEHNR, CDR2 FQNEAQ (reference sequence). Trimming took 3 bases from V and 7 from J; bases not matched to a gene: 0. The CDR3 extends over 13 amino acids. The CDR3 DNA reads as TGTGCCAGCAGCTTGACAGGGGGCCAGCCCCAGCATTTT. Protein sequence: CASSLTGGQPQHF.

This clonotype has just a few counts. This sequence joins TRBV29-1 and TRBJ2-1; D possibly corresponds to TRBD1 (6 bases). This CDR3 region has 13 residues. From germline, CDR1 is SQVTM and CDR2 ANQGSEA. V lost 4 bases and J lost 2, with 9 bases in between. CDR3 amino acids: CSVGTEPYNEQFF. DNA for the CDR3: TGCAGCGTTGGGACAGAACCCTACAATGAGCAGTTCTTC.

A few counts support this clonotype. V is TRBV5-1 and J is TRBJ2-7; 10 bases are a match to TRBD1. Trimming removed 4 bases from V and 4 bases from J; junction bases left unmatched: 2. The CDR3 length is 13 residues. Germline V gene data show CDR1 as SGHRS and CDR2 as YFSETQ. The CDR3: CASSMGQGYEQYF. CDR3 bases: TGCGCCAGCAGCATGGGACAGGGGTACGAGCAGTACTTC. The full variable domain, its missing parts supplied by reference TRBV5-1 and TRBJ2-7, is KAGVTQTPRYLIKTRGQQVTLSCSPISGHRSVSWYQQTPGQGLQFLFEYFSETQRNKGNFPGRFSGRQFSNSRSEMNVSTLELGDSALYLCASSMGQGYEQYFGPGTRLTVT.

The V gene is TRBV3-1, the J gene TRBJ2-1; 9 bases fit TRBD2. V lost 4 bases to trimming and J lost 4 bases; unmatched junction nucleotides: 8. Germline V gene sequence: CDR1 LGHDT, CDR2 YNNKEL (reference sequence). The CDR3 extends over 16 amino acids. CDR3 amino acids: CASSPKASGIYNEQFF. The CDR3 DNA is TGTGCCAGCAGCCCTAAGGCTAGCGGGATATACAATGAGCAGTTCTTC.

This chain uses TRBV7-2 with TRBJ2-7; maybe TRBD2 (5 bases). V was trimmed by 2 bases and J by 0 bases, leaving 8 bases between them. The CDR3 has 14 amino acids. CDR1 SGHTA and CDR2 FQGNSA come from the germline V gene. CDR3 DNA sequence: TGTGCCAGCAGCTTATTCCGGGGCTCCTACGAGCAGTACTTC. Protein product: CASSLFRGSYEQYF.

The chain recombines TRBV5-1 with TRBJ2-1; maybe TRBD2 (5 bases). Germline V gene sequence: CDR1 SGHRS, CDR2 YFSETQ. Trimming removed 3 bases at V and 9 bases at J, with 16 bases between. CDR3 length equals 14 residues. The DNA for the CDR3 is TGCGCCAGCAGCTACCTCGGCGGAGGCAGTGAGCAGTTCTTC. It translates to CASSYLGGGSEQFF.

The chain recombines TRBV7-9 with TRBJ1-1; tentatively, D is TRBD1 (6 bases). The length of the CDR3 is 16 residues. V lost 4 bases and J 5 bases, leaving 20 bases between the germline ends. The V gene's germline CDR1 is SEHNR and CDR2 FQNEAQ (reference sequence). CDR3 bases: TGTGCCAGCAGCTCAACTACCGCAGGGGCAGGTACTGAAGCTTTCTTT. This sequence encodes CASSSTTAGAGTEAFF.

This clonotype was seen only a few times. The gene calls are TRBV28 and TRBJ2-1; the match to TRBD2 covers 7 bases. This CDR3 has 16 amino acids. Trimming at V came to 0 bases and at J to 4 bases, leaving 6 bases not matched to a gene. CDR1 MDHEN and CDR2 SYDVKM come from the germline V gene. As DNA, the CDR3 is TGTGCCAGCAGTTTATGGGGGAGGGGTTGGTACAATGAGCAGTTCTTC. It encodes CASSLWGRGWYNEQFF.

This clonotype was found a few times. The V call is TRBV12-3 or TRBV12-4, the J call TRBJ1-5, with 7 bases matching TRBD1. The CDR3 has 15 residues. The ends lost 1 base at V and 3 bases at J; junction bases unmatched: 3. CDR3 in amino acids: CASSLDRGTNQPQHF. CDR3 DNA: TGTGCCAGCAGTTTAGACAGGGGTACCAATCAGCCCCAGCATTTT.

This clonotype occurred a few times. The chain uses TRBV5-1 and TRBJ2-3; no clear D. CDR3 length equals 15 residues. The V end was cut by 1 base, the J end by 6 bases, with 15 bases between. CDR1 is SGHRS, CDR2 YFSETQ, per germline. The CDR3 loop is CASSLRTRPRDTQYF. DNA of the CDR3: TGCGCCAGCAGCTTGAGGACGCGCCCGAGGGATACGCAGTATTTT.

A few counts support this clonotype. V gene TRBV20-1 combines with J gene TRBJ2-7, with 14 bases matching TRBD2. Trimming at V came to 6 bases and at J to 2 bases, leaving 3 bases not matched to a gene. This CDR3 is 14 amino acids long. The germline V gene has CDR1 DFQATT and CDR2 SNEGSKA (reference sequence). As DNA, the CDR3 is TGCAGTGCCCCGACTAGCGGGGGGGCCTACGAGCAGTACTTC. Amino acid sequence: CSAPTSGGAYEQYF.

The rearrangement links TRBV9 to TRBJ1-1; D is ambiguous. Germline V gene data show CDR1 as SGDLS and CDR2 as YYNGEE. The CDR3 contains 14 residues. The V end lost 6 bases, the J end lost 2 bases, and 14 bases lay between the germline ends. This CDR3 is CASTQWETNTEAFF. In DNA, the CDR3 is TGTGCCAGCACCCAATGGGAGACTAACACTGAAGCTTTCTTT.

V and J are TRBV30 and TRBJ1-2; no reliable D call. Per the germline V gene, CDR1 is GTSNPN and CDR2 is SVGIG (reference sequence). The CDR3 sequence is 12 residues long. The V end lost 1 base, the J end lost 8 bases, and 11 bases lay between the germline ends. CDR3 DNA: TGTGCCTGGAGTGCTCGCGGAGGGGGCTACACCTTC. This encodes CAWSARGGGYTF.

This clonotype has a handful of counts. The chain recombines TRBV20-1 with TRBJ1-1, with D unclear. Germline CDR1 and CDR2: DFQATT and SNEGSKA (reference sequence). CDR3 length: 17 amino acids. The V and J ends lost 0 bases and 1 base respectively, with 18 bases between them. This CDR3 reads CSARDISQEPWNTEAFF. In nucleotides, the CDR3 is TGCAGTGCTAGAGATATTTCGCAGGAACCGTGGAACACTGAAGCTTTCTTT.